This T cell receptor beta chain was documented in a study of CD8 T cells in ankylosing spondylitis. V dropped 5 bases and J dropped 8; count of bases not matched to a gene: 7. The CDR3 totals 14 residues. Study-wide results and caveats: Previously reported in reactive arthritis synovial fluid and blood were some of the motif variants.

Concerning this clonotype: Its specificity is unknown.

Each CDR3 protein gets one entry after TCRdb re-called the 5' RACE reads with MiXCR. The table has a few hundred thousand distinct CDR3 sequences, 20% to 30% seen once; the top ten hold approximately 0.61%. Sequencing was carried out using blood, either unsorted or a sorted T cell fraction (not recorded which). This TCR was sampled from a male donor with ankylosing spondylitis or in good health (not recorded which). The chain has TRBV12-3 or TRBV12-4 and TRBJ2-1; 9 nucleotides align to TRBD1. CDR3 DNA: TGTGCCAGCAGTCCTCCGGGACAGGGCGATGAGCAGTTCTTC. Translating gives CASSPPGQGDEQFF.